This T cell receptor (beta chain) was recovered during a study of OX40 agonist ivuxolimab in advanced cancers. Broadly, across the study: Ivuxolimab was a fully human IgG2 agonistic monoclonal antibody targeting the costimulatory receptor OX40 (CD134). Three dose-escalation patients achieved partial responses, one with hepatocellular carcinoma and two with cutaneous melanoma. Intravenous ivuxolimab was administered to patients every 2 weeks at six dose levels: 0.01, 0.1, 0.3, 1.5, 3 and 10 mg/kg. The purpose of peripheral TCRbeta sequencing was to test whether ivuxolimab changed TCR sequence diversity and led to clonal T-cell expansion. Patients were allowed to have had prior anti-PD-1, anti-PD-L1 or anti-CTLA-4 therapy, and 40% of the dose-escalation patients had previously received checkpoint inhibitors. In the dose-escalation cohort, 65% to 90% of patients were male, and the mean age was approximately 55 years, with a range of about 23 to 80. The paper describes the monotherapy dose-escalation part (N ≈ 52 patients) of the phase I trial of ivuxolimab. Of the roughly 52 dose-escalation patients, hepatocellular carcinoma was present in about 20, melanoma in approximately 15, renal cell carcinoma in 9 and head and neck cancer in 9. The paper's findings and limits, for the study overall: Antigen specificity was not determined for the clonally expanded peripheral T cells. After ivuxolimab, CD8+ T cells had more expanded clones than CD4+ T cells on average. At doses from 0.1 to 3.0 mg/kg, clonal expansion was seen in both CD4+ and CD8+ blood T cells between baseline and week 6. Low levels of normalized T-cell clonal expansion were also shown by some nonresponding patients. In the 0.1-3.0 mg/kg groups, partial responders were among the patients with the lowest normalized peripheral clonal expansion, particularly in CD8+ T cells.

The CDR3, from cysteine to phenylalanine, totals 11 residues. The only DNA kept is the CDR3, 33 bases in frame from the first base. The junction carries 9 bases between V and J, which are trimmed by 6 bases and 7 bases respectively. The germline V gene encodes CDR1 MNHEY and CDR2 SVGAGI. A word on this clone: Its cognate antigen has yet to be identified. No base qualities exist here, and no much larger clone lies one base off it.

Patients with autoimmune disease history or receiving systemic immunosuppression were excluded from the trial. Peripheral blood for TCR sequencing was collected from all dose cohorts at baseline, on cycle 4 day 1, and on cycle 7 day 1. The samples were taken from a phase I, first-in-human, multicenter, open-label dose-escalation trial of ivuxolimab. Adults with locally advanced or metastatic melanoma, renal cell, hepatocellular, or head and neck squamous cell carcinoma were enrolled in the trial. Before TCR sequencing, CD4+ T cells and CD8+ T cells were sorted from peripheral blood as separate populations. To sequence the TCRbeta CDR3 region, genomic DNA was isolated from the sorted cells. The immunoSEQ Assay was used to sequence the TCRbeta CDR3 regions. The table was pulled from immuneACCESS by TCRdb, which kept in-frame rearrangements only. Such tables lose some clones; where checked, under half of the loss comes from unresolved V genes, and the rest has no known cause. Within this sample are some 22,000 clones, with 80% to 90% of them counted one time only. Of the sample, 9.5% to 10% is held by the ten largest clones.

The origin of this receptor is an adult with an advanced solid tumor such as melanoma, head and neck, liver or kidney cancer. This specimen was CD4+ or CD8+ T cells sorted from blood, taken in a trial of the OX40 agonist ivuxolimab. The V and J segments used are TRBV6-5 and TRBJ1-2; the D gene cannot be resolved reliably. The DNA sequence is as follows: TGTGCCAGCAGGTCCCGGGGTGGCTACACCTTC. Its coded protein is CASRSRGGYTF.